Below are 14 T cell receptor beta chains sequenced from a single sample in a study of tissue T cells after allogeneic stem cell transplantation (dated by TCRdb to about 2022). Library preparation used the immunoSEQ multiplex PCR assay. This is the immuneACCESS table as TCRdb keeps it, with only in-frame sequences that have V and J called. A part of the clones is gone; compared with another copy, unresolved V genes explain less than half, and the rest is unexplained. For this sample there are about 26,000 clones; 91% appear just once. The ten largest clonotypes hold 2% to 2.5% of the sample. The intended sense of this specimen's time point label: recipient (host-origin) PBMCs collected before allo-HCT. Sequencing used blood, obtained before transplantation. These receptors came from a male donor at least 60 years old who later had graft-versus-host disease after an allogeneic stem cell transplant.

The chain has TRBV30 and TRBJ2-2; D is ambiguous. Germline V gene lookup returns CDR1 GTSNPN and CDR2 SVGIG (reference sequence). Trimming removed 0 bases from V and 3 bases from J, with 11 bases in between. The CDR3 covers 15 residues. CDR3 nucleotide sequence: TGTGCCTGGAGTGTTGTACAGACGTACACCGGGGAGCTGTTTTTT. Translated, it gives CAWSVVQTYTGELFF.

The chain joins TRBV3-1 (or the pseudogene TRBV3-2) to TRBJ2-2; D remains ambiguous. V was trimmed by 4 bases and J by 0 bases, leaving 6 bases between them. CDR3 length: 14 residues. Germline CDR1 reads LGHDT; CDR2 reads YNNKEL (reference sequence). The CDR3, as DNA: TGTGCCAGCAGCCTTACAACGAACACCGGGGAGCTGTTTTTT. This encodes CASSLTTNTGELFF.

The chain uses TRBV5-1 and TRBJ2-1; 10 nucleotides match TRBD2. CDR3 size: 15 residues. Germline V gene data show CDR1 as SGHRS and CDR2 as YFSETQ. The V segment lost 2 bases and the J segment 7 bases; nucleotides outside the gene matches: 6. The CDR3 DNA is TGCGCCAGCAGCTTAGCGGGAGGGCCGGGGAATGAGCAGTTCTTC. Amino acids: CASSLAGGPGNEQFF.

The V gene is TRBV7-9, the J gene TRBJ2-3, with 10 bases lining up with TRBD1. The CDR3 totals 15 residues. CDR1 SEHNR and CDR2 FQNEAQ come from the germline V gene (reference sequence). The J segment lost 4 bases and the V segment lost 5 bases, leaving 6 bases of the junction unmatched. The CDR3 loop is CASSMDRGWADTQYF. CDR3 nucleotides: TGTGCCAGCAGCATGGACAGGGGGTGGGCAGATACGCAGTATTTT.

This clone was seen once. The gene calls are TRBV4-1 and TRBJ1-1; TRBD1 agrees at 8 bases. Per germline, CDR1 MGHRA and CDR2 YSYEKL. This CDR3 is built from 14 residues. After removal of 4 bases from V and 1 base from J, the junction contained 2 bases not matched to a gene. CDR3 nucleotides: TGCGCCAGCAGCCGGGGACAGGAGAACACTGAAGCTTTCTTT. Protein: CASSRGQENTEAFF.

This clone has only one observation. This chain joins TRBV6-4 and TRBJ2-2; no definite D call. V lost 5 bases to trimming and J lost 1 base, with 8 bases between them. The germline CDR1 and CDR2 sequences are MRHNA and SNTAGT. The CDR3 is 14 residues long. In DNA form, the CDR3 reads TGTGCCAGCAGTAGGGAAGAGAACACCGGGGAGCTGTTTTTT. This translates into CASSREENTGELFF.

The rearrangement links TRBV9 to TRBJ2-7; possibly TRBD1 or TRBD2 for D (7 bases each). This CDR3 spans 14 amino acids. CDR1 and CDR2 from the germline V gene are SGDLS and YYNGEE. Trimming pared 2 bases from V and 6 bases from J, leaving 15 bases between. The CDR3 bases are TGTGCCAGCAGCGTCCAGGGGGGGCTCGGCGAGCAGTACTTC. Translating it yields CASSVQGGLGEQYF.

The CDR3 loop is CASRRTHQFGYGYTF. As DNA, the CDR3 is TGTGCCAGCAGACGGACGCATCAGTTCGGGTATGGCTACACCTTC. This rearrangement joins TRBV5-4 to TRBJ1-2; D is undetermined. This CDR3 has 15 amino acids. CDR1 SGHNT and CDR2 YYREEE come from the germline V gene (reference sequence). Trimming took off 5 bases at V and 5 bases at J, with 19 bases between the two ends.

This CDR3 reads CASSFSTGQGLEQYF. The CDR3 DNA reads as TGTGCCAGCAGCTTTTCCACGGGACAGGGGCTCGAGCAGTACTTC. V and J are TRBV5-4 and TRBJ2-7; 10 bases line up with TRBD1. Germline CDR1 is SGHNT and CDR2 is YYREEE (reference sequence). The V segment lost 2 bases and the J segment 6 bases; nucleotides outside the gene matches: 8. The CDR3 sequence is 15 residues long.

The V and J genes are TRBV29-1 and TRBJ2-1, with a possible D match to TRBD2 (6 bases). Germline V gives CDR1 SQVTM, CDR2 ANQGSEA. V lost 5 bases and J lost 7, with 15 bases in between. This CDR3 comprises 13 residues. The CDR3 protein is CSVSRRAGNEQFF. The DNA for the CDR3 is TGCAGCGTTTCAAGGAGGGCCGGAAATGAGCAGTTCTTC.

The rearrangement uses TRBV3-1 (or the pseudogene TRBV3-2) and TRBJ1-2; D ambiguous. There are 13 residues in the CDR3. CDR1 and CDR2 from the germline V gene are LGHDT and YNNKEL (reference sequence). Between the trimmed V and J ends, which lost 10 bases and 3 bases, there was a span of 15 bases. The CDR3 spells CATSPGDDYGYTF. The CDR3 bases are TGTGCCACCTCCCCGGGTGACGACTATGGCTACACCTTC.

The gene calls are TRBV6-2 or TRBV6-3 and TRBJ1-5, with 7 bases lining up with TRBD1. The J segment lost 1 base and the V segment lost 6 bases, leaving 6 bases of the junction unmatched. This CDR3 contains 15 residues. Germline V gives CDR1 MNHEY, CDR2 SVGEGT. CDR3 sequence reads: CASSQGGGSNQPQHF. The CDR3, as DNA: TGTGCCAGCAGCCAAGGGGGCGGGAGCAATCAGCCCCAGCATTTT.

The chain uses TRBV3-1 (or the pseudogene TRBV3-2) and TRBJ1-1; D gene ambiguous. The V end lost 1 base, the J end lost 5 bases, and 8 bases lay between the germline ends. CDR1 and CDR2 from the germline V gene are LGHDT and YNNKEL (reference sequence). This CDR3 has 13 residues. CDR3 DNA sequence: TGTGCCAGCAGCCAAGCGATAGAAACTGAAGCTTTCTTT. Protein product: CASSQAIETEAFF.

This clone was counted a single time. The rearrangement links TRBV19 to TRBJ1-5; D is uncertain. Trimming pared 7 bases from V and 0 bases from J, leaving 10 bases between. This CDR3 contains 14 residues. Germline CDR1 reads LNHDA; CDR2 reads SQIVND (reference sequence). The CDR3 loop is CASIRIGSNQPQHF. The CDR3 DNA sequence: TGTGCCAGTATTCGGATAGGTAGCAATCAGCCCCAGCATTTT.